One and the same sample provided the 30 T cell receptor beta chains below, sequenced in a study of blood T cells in healthy people across ages. With a J-beta primer mix and a sample-barcoded 5' primer, a second PCR ran roughly 7 to 11 cycles. A single record per CDR3 protein comes from TCRdb applying MiXCR to the 5' RACE reads. The sample contains around 1.5 million distinct CDR3 sequences, around 55% of which appear only once. Sample: blood. The receptors here all came from a man between 18 and 29 years old in good health.

This clonotype occurred a few times. The rearrangement links TRBV6-2 or TRBV6-3 to TRBJ2-1, with D uncertain. The CDR3 consists of 15 residues. CDR1 MNHEY and CDR2 SVGEGT come from the germline V gene. Trimming took 0 bases from V and 6 from J, leaving 12 bases between them. The CDR3, as DNA: TGTGCCAGCAGTTACTCCAGAGGTCCTTCCAATGAGCAGTTCTTC. As protein: CASSYSRGPSNEQFF.

This sequence joins TRBV7-8 and TRBJ2-7, with a possible D match to TRBD1 (7 bases). V lost 2 bases and J 0 bases, leaving 14 bases between the germline ends. The CDR3 sequence is 16 residues long. Germline-derived CDR1 and CDR2 are SGHVS and FQNEAQ. The DNA for the CDR3 is TGTGCCAGCAGCTTACCAGGGGGGTTAAGCTCCTACGAGCAGTACTTC. Its protein is CASSLPGGLSSYEQYF.

This clonotype came up a few times. The chain uses TRBV20-1 and TRBJ2-3; D not certain. The germline V gene encodes CDR1 DFQATT and CDR2 SNEGSKA (reference sequence). The CDR3 loop spans 13 amino acids. V was trimmed by 5 bases and J by 0 bases, leaving 9 bases between them. DNA of the CDR3: TGCAGTGCTGCAACTCCTAGCACAGATACGCAGTATTTT. The encoded protein is CSAATPSTDTQYF.

The rearrangement joins TRBV9 to TRBJ2-3; 9 bases are a match to TRBD2. With V trimmed by 1 base and J by 10 bases, 1 base remained unmatched. CDR1 and CDR2 (germline): SGDLS, YYNGEE. This CDR3 is 12 amino acids long. DNA of the CDR3: TGTGCCAGCAGCGTAAGGACTAGCGCGCAGTATTTT. Translating it yields CASSVRTSAQYF. The variable domain in full, completed from reference TRBV9 and TRBJ2-3, reads DSGVTQTPKHLITATGQRVTLRCSPRSGDLSVYWYQQSLDQGLQFLIQYYNGEERAKGNILERFSAQQFPDLHSELNLSSLELGDSALYFCASSVRTSAQYFGPGTRLTVL.

V usage is TRBV6-5 and J usage is TRBJ2-1; D is undetermined. This CDR3 spans 12 amino acids. The germline CDR1 and CDR2 sequences are MNHEY and SVGAGI. Deletions cut 2 bases from V and 6 bases from J, with 5 bases between. CDR3 DNA sequence: TGTGCCAGCAGTTACGACTCCAATGAGCAGTTCTTC. Its translation: CASSYDSNEQFF.

The sample holds one count of this clonotype. This chain links TRBV4-2 with TRBJ2-7, with a weak D call TRBD1 (6 bases). The end of the DNA aligns better with TRBJ2-1, so the J call may be wrong. The CDR3 covers 16 residues. Germline loops: CDR1 LGHNA, CDR2 YNFKEQ. In DNA form, the CDR3 reads TGTGCCAGCAGCCAAGAGGACGGGACAACCTACAATGAGCAGTTCTTC. This codes for CASSQEDGTTYNEQFF.

V usage is TRBV3-1 and J usage is TRBJ1-1; maybe TRBD1 (6 bases). Germline V gives CDR1 LGHDT, CDR2 YNNKEL (reference sequence). The CDR3 spans 14 residues. The V and J ends lost 4 bases and 3 bases respectively, with 12 bases between them. The chain's CDR3 is CASSLRQDYTEAFF. CDR3 coding DNA: TGTGCCAGCAGCCTTCGACAGGATTACACTGAAGCTTTCTTT.

V is TRBV6-5 and J is TRBJ1-2, with a tentative D call TRBD1 (6 bases). The V and J ends lost 8 bases and 4 bases respectively, with 14 bases between them. The CDR3 is 13 amino acids. Germline V lookup: CDR1 MNHEY, CDR2 SVGAGI. CDR3 nucleotide sequence: TGTGCCAGCGGGGGGCGCGAGGGCTATGGCTACACCTTC. Encoded protein: CASGGREGYGYTF.

The chain has TRBV20-1 and TRBJ1-1; D not resolved. This CDR3 has 13 residues. The germline gives CDR1 DFQATT, CDR2 SNEGSKA (reference sequence). V was clipped by 5 bases and J by 4 bases, with 14 bases between them. CDR3 nucleotides: TGCAGTGCTCCCCGTGCGGATCTCACTGAAGCTTTCTTT. Protein: CSAPRADLTEAFF.

This clonotype was counted only a few times. The chain links TRBV29-1 to TRBJ2-1; 7 nucleotides line up with TRBD2. Germline trimming cut 7 bases from V and 2 bases from J; bases unmatched to any gene: 2. The CDR3 runs to 12 residues. Germline V CDR1 and CDR2: SQVTM, ANQGSEA. The CDR3 protein is CSGEGPYNEQFF. In DNA form, the CDR3 reads TGCAGCGGGGAGGGCCCCTACAATGAGCAGTTCTTC.

This clonotype was counted between two and nine times. The chain employs TRBV28 and TRBJ2-1; D is undetermined. Germline loops: CDR1 MDHEN, CDR2 SYDVKM. CDR3 length: 12 residues. Trimming pared 6 bases from V and 8 bases from J, leaving 11 bases between. The CDR3 spells CASRPKFYEQFF. Written as DNA, the CDR3 is TGTGCCAGCAGACCCAAGTTCTATGAGCAGTTCTTC.

This clonotype was seen a few times. The CDR3 spells CASSPAPRTDRYGYTF. CDR3 DNA sequence: TGTGCCAGCAGCCCGGCCCCCAGAACTGATCGCTATGGCTACACCTTC. The chain joins TRBV6-2 or TRBV6-3 to TRBJ1-2; D remains unclear. The V and J ends lost 6 bases and 4 bases respectively, with 21 bases between them. The CDR3 is 16 residues long. Germline-derived CDR1 and CDR2 are MNHEY and SVGEGT.

This clonotype was counted once. The junction does not match germline at one end; this may be a read error. The genes are TRBV27 and TRBJ1-4; D not resolved. The CDR3 contains 12 residues. Looked up from germline, CDR1 is MNHEY and CDR2 is SMNVEV (reference sequence). The CDR3 loop is CTSSFGGEKLFF. Here the CDR3 DNA reads TGTACCAGCAGTTTTGGAGGGGAAAAACTGTTTTTT.

Only one count was recorded for this clonotype. This chain uses TRBV13 with TRBJ2-5; D tentatively reads TRBD1 or TRBD2 (5 bases each). Matching the DNA end better, TRBJ2-7 makes the J call doubtful. Germline CDR1 reads PRHDT; CDR2 reads FYEKMQ (reference sequence). The CDR3 is made up of 14 amino acids. The CDR3 nucleotides read TGTGCCAGCAGCCCCCGGGACGAGGCCTACGAGCAGTACTTC. Translation gives CASSPRDEAYEQYF.

The chain employs TRBV20-1 and TRBJ2-3, with D possibly matching TRBD2 (7 bases). CDR3 length equals 15 residues. The germline CDR1 and CDR2 sequences are DFQATT and SNEGSKA (reference sequence). V was pared by 8 bases and J by 2 bases, with 20 bases between. In nucleotides, the CDR3 is TGCAGTCCCCGGGGATGGGGGGGCCCCACAGATACGCAGTATTTT. Its protein product is CSPRGWGGPTDTQYF.

The chain is built from TRBV6-7 and TRBJ1-2; TRBD1 matches 8 bases. TRBV6-7 is recorded as an ORF, its role being uncertain. The CDR3 has 14 amino acids. Trimming took 2 bases from V and 4 from J; bases not matched to a gene: 3. The chain's CDR3 is CASSYRDRPYGYTF. CDR3 DNA sequence: TGTGCCAGCAGTTACCGGGACAGGCCCTATGGCTACACCTTC.

The rearrangement links TRBV5-4 to TRBJ2-7, with 12 nucleotides matching TRBD2. The V segment lost 4 bases and the J segment 6 bases; nucleotides outside the gene matches: 8. The CDR3 length is 15 residues. Germline assignment: CDR1 SGHNT and CDR2 YYREEE (reference sequence). CDR3 DNA sequence: TGTGCCAGCAGCAAAGAAGGACTAGCGGGAACCGAGCAGTACTTC. It is translated as CASSKEGLAGTEQYF.

This chain joins TRBV5-1 and TRBJ1-2, with D unresolved. Germline assignment: CDR1 SGHRS and CDR2 YFSETQ. Trimming shortened V by 4 bases and J by 1 base, and 17 bases separated the two germline ends. CDR3 length: 16 residues. The CDR3 nucleotides read TGCGCCAGCAGCGCCCTCCTGACAACTTTTAACTATGGCTACACCTTC. Translated: CASSALLTTFNYGYTF.

The CDR3 nucleotides read TGTGCCAGCAGCTTAGACAGGCAGGATACGCAGTATTTT. Residues: CASSLDRQDTQYF. The chain is built from TRBV7-8 and TRBJ2-3; maybe TRBD1 (5 bases). This CDR3 has 13 residues. Germline CDR1 SGHVS, CDR2 FQNEAQ. V was shortened by 1 base and J by 6 bases, with 8 bases between the two germline ends.

About this clonotype itself: Germline is not matched at one junction end, which may reflect a read error. This chain joins TRBV7-2 and TRBJ1-2; 8 bases match TRBD1. The CDR3 covers 16 residues. Germline V gives CDR1 SGHTA, CDR2 FQGNSA. The CDR3 nucleotides are TGTGTCAGCAGCTTGTGGCAGGGGGCCAGTGGGTATGGCTACACCTTC. This translates into CVSSLWQGASGYGYTF.

The rearrangement uses TRBV24-1 and TRBJ2-3; 7 nucleotides line up with TRBD1. Germline V gives CDR1 KGHDR, CDR2 SFDVKD. The V segment lost 2 bases and the J segment 2 bases; nucleotides outside the gene matches: 3. The CDR3 contains 15 residues. The CDR3 region is CATSDWGQSTDTQYF. The CDR3 nucleotides are TGTGCCACCAGTGATTGGGGACAGTCCACAGATACGCAGTATTTT.

This clonotype was seen only once. The chain combines TRBV12-3 or TRBV12-4 with TRBJ1-1, with 8 bases fitting TRBD1. This CDR3 is built from 17 residues. J was trimmed by 0 bases and V by 4 bases; bases with no gene match: 10. For the CDR3, the DNA is TGTGCCAGCAGTTCAGGACAGGGAGCGACCTTGAACACTGAAGCTTTCTTT. This codes for CASSSGQGATLNTEAFF.

V and J are TRBV7-8 and TRBJ1-4; 9 nucleotides match TRBD1. This CDR3 is 14 amino acids long. V lost 5 bases to trimming and J lost 7 bases; unmatched junction nucleotides: 5. Germline-derived CDR1 and CDR2 are SGHVS and FQNEAQ. The CDR3 DNA reads TGTGCCAGCAGCCCAATGGACAGGGGTGAAAAACTGTTTTTT. Translated: CASSPMDRGEKLFF.

The chain joins TRBV27 to TRBJ2-1; TRBD2 agrees at 7 bases. V gave up 11 bases and J gave up 6 bases; unmatched junction bases: 7. CDR3 length: 12 amino acids. CDR1 MNHEY and CDR2 SMNVEV come from the germline V gene (reference sequence). CDR3 in amino acids: CAVLARGNEQFF. As DNA, the CDR3 is TGTGCCGTACTAGCGAGAGGCAATGAGCAGTTCTTC.

This rearrangement joins TRBV11-1 to TRBJ2-4; weak D call: TRBD2 (6 bases). TRBJ2-7 explains the end of the DNA better; the J call may be wrong. Germline V lookup: CDR1 SGHAT, CDR2 FQDESV (reference sequence). CDR3 length equals 13 residues. The CDR3 DNA reads TGTGCCAGCAGCGAGGACTACCACTACGAGCAGTACTTC. Residues: CASSEDYHYEQYF.

The J gene is TRBJ1-1, the V gene TRBV6-6; tentatively, D is TRBD1 (6 bases). Trimming cost V 2 bases and J 2 bases, with 12 bases left between them. In germline, CDR1 is MNHNY, CDR2 SVGAGI (reference sequence). There are 15 residues in the CDR3. The CDR3: CASSYPSGGNTEAFF. DNA for the CDR3: TGTGCCAGCAGTTACCCCTCCGGGGGCAACACTGAAGCTTTCTTT.

The chain joins TRBV6-2 or TRBV6-3 to TRBJ1-2; D is ambiguous. Looked up from germline, CDR1 is MNHEY and CDR2 is SVGEGT. With 6 bases removed from V and 5 bases from J, the gap between germline ends came to 13 bases. CDR3 length equals 13 residues. The CDR3 sequence: CASRLSSGYGYTF. CDR3 nucleotides: TGTGCCAGCAGGTTAAGTTCGGGGTATGGCTACACCTTC.

About this clonotype: At one end the junction does not follow the germline gene, possibly because of a read error. The rearrangement links TRBV7-2 to TRBJ1-2, with 7 bases identical to TRBD1. This CDR3 is built from 15 residues. Germline V gives CDR1 SGHTA, CDR2 FQGNSA. The CDR3 reads CASSPQGTDPGGYTF. Written as DNA, the CDR3 is TGTGCTAGCAGCCCCCAAGGGACAGACCCAGGTGGCTACACCTTC.

V gene TRBV3-1 combines with J gene TRBJ2-5; 9 nucleotides match TRBD2. The DNA end is more similar to TRBJ2-7, so the J call may be wrong. The CDR3 totals 15 residues. Germline assignment: CDR1 LGHDT and CDR2 YNNKEL (reference sequence). In nucleotides, the CDR3 is TGTGCCAGCAGCCAAGTTCGACTAGCGGCGTACGAGCAGTACTTC. This sequence encodes CASSQVRLAAYEQYF.

This clonotype has just a few counts. The chain uses TRBV12-3 or TRBV12-4 and TRBJ1-2; the D is unclear. The CDR3 runs to 13 residues. V was shortened by 6 bases and J by 5 bases, with 13 bases between the two germline ends. CDR3 in amino acids: CASRPAAAYGYTF. CDR3 DNA sequence: TGTGCCAGCAGACCCGCGGCAGCGTATGGCTACACCTTC.